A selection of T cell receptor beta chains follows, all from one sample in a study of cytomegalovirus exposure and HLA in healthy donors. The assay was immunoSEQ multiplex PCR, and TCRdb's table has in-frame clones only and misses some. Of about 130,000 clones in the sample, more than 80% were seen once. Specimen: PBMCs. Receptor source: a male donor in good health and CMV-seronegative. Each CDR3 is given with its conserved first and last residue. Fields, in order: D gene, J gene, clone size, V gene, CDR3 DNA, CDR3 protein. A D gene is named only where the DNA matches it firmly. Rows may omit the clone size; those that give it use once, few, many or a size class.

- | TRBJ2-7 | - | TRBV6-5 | TGTGCCAGCAGTTCCCCCCGGGAGCGGTACGAGCAGTACTTC | CASSSPRERYEQYF
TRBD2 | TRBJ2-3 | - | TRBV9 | TGTGCCAGCAGCGTAATAGCGGGGGGGCCAGATACGCAGTATTTT | CASSVIAGGPDTQYF
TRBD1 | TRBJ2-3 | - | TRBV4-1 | TGCGCCAGCAGCCCAGTAGGACAGGGGGGACCAGATACGCAGTATTTT | CASSPVGQGGPDTQYF
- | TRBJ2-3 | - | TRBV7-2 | TGTGCCAGCAGCTCCTTTCCCCCAGATACGCAGTATTTT | CASSSFPPDTQYF
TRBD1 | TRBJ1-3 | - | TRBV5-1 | TGCGCCAGCAGCCCCCCGGGACAGGTCTCTGGAAACACCATATATTTT | CASSPPGQVSGNTIYF
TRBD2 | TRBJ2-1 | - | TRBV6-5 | TGTGCCAGCGGGGGACTAGCGGCCAATGAGCAGTTCTTC | CASGGLAANEQFF
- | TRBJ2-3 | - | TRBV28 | TGTGCCAGCAGCCCCCCTCCCACAGATACGCAGTATTTT | CASSPPPTDTQYF
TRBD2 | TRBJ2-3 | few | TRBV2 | TGTGCCAGCAGTGAAGTACGACTAGCGGGGGCAGATACGCAGTATTTT | CASSEVRLAGADTQYF
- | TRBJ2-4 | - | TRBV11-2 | TGTGCCAGCAGCTTAGACGGAAACAGTCAGTACTTC | CASSLDGNSQYF
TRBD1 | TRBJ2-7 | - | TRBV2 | TGTGCCAGCAACAGGGGGATGAATTACGAGCAGTACTTC | CASNRGMNYEQYF
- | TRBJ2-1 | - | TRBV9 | TGTGCCAGCAGCGTAGGGGCGTCACCGTCTCCCTACAATGAGCAGTTCTTC | CASSVGASPSPYNEQFF
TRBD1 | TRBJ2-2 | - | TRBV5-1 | TGCGCCAGCAGCATAGACAGGGTCGGGGCCGGGGAGCTGTTTTTT | CASSIDRVGAGELFF
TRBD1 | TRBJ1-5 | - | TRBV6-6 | TGTGCCAGCAGTCAACAGGGGGCGGGGGGACAGCCCCAGCATTTT | CASSQQGAGGQPQHF
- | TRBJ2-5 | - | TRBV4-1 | TGCGCCAGCAGCCAAGATAGGGAGGGGGGGCGCCTCGGCCAAGAGACCCAGTACTTC | CASSQDREGGRLGQETQYF
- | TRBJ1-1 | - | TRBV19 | TGTGCCAGTAGAAGTATCGGCGGGAACACTGAAGCTTTCTTT | CASRSIGGNTEAFF
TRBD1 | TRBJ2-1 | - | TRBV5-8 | TGTGCCAGCAGCCTGGGGGACAGGGTGTTCAACAATGAGCAGTTCTTC | CASSLGDRVFNNEQFF
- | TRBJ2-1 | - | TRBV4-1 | TGCGCCAGCAGCCCGGGTGGATCCATTCCCACCGATGAGCAGTTCTTC | CASSPGGSIPTDEQFF
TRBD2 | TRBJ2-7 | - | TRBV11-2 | TGTGCCAGCAGCTTTACGACTAGCGGGACCAGCGGCGAGCAGTACTTC | CASSFTTSGTSGEQYF
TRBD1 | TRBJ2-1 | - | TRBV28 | TGTGCCAGCAGTCTTGACAGGGGGCTTGACAATGAGCAGTTCTTC | CASSLDRGLDNEQFF
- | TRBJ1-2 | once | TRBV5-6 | TGTGCCAGCAGCTTGAAGGCGGGGCAGGTCTATGGCTACACCTTC | CASSLKAGQVYGYTF
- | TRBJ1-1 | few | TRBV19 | TGTGCCAGTAGTATAGACGGCACTGAAGCTTTCTTT | CASSIDGTEAFF
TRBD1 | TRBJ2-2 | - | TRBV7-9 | TGTGCCAGCAGCTTAGCTTGGGACAGGGGGCACACCGGGGAGCTGTTTTTT | CASSLAWDRGHTGELFF
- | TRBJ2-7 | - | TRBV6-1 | TGTGCCAGCAGTGGGGTGCGTAGGGGTAAGGACTACGAGCAGTACTTC | CASSGVRRGKDYEQYF
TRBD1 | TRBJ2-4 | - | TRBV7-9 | TGTTCCAGCAGCAGACTGACAGGGTTCGGCATTCAGTACTTC | CSSSRLTGFGIQYF
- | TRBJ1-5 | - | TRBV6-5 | TGTGCCAGCAGTGTGAGTAACAATCAGCCCCAGCATTTT | CASSVSNNQPQHF